The present T cell receptor (beta chain) was sequenced within a study of CD8 T cells in ankylosing spondylitis. This clonotype was detected ten times or more. Each CDR3 protein is one row after TCRdb ran MiXCR on the 5' RACE reads. The sample carries roughly 240,000 distinct CDR3 sequences, over 7% recorded once. Germline values: CDR1 DFQATT, CDR2 SNEGSKA (reference sequence). This CDR3 spans 17 amino acids. The ends were cut back, 0 bases at V and 0 bases at J, with 17 bases in the middle. Sequencing was done on a sample of blood, either unsorted or a sorted T cell fraction (not recorded which). The chain is built from TRBV20-1 and TRBJ1-1, with no clear D. The clonotype comes from a female donor with ankylosing spondylitis or in good health (not recorded which). DNA of the CDR3: TGCAGTGCTAGAGATAGGCCGGCGCCGTTCATGAACACTGAAGCTTTCTTT. This translates into CSARDRPAPFMNTEAFF.